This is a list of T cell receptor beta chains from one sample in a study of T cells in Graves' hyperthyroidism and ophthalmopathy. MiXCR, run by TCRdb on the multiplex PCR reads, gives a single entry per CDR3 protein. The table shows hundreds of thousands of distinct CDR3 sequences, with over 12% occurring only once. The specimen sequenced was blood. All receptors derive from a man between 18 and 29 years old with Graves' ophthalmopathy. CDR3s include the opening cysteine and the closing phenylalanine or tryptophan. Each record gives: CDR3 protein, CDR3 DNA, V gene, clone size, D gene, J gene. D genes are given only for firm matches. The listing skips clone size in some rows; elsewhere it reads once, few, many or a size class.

CATSAQGENGELFF,TGTGCCACCAGTGCCCAGGGAGAGAACGGGGAGCTGTTTTTT,TRBV24-1,few,-,TRBJ2-2
CASRMGQGRGDEQFF,TGCGCCAGCCGGATGGGACAGGGCAGGGGTGATGAGCAGTTCTTC,TRBV10-1,many,TRBD1,TRBJ2-1
CASSLYPPGREGLQETQYF,TGTGCCAGCAGTTTATATCCCCCGGGGCGGGAGGGCCTCCAAGAGACCCAGTACTTC,TRBV27,many,TRBD2,TRBJ2-5
CASSSMAGQGYTF,TGTGCCAGCAGCTCCATGGCCGGCCAAGGCTACACCTTC,TRBV7-3,many,-,TRBJ1-2
CASSLSWDPNTEAFF,TGTGCCAGCAGCTTAAGCTGGGACCCCAACACTGAAGCTTTCTTT,TRBV7-9,few,-,TRBJ1-1
CASSETGTGTEKLFF,TGCGCCAGCAGTGAGACCGGGACAGGGACTGAAAAACTGTTTTTT,TRBV10-1,many,TRBD1,TRBJ1-4
CSAEWRGVGEKLFF,TGCAGTGCCGAGTGGCGGGGAGTAGGTGAAAAACTGTTTTTT,TRBV20-1,few,-,TRBJ1-4
CSAREDRTYDSPLHF,TGCAGTGCTCGAGAGGACAGGACCTATGATTCACCCCTCCACTTT,TRBV20-1,few,TRBD1,TRBJ1-6
CASSLDSSEYTEAFF,TGTGCCAGCAGCTTAGATTCGTCTGAATACACTGAAGCTTTCTTT,TRBV7-6,-,-,TRBJ1-1
CASSLTTAGTNEKLFF,TGTGCCAGCAGCCTAACGACAGCAGGGACTAATGAAAAACTGTTTTTT,TRBV3-1,many,-,TRBJ1-4
CASSSYGGTKWETQYF,TGTGCCAGCAGCTCCTACGGGGGGACTAAGTGGGAGACCCAGTACTTC,TRBV7-9,many,TRBD2,TRBJ2-5
CASSTGTGDNEQFF,TGCGCCAGCAGCACCGGGACAGGGGACAATGAGCAGTTCTTC,TRBV5-1,many,TRBD1,TRBJ2-1
CASSPPVTSGNNEQFF,TGTGCCAGCTCACCACCGGTGACTAGCGGGAACAATGAGCAGTTCTTC,TRBV18,-,TRBD2,TRBJ2-1
CASSVEDSNNEQFF,TGTGCCAGCAGCGTAGAGGACTCCAACAATGAGCAGTTCTTC,TRBV9,few,-,TRBJ2-1
CASSPPGWGGNTIYF,TGTGCCAGCAGCCCCCCTGGGTGGGGAGGAAACACCATATATTTT,TRBV7-2,many,-,TRBJ1-3
CASSLSSGAGDEQFF,TGTGCCAGCAGTCTGTCTAGCGGGGCGGGCGATGAGCAGTTCTTC,TRBV6-2/TRBV6-3,many,TRBD2,TRBJ2-1
CSTKSGTSRHNEQFF,TGCAGTACTAAATCGGGGACTAGCAGACACAATGAGCAGTTCTTC,TRBV20-1,-,TRBD2,TRBJ2-1
CASSRGRRDTEAFF,TGTGCCAGTAGTAGAGGACGGCGAGACACTGAAGCTTTCTTT,TRBV19,-,-,TRBJ1-1
CASSQAGTRHIQYF,TGTGCCAGCAGCCAGGCCGGGACTAGACACATTCAGTACTTC,TRBV3-1,many,TRBD2,TRBJ2-4
CASSMDEGRWRTEAFF,TGTGCCAGCAGTATGGATGAGGGGCGATGGAGGACTGAAGCTTTCTTT,TRBV12-3/TRBV12-4,-,-,TRBJ1-1
CASSYSVQALPGNTIYF,TGTGCCAGCAGTTACTCGGTCCAGGCCCTTCCCGGAAACACCATATATTTT,TRBV6-5,many,-,TRBJ1-3
CASSLSGNTIYF,TGTGCCAGCAGTTTATCTGGAAACACCATATATTTT,TRBV12-3/TRBV12-4,many,-,TRBJ1-3
CASSPRTSGTETRYF,TGTGCCAGCAGCCCGCGGACTAGCGGGACGGAGACCCGGTACTTC,TRBV3-1,-,TRBD2,TRBJ2-5
CASSIAFSYEQYF,TGTGCCAGCAGCATAGCGTTCTCCTACGAGCAGTACTTC,TRBV14,-,-,TRBJ2-7
CASSYLTGYNSPLHF,TGTGCCAGCAGTTACTTGACAGGGTATAATTCACCCCTCCACTTT,TRBV6-5,-,TRBD1,TRBJ1-6
CASSLQGQSVMNTEAFF,TGTGCCAGTAGTTTACAAGGACAGTCAGTCATGAACACTGAAGCTTTCTTT,TRBV19,-,-,TRBJ1-1
CASSPEVNRGYTF,TGTGCCAGCTCACCCGAGGTTAACCGGGGCTACACCTTC,TRBV18,-,-,TRBJ1-2
CASTHRGTSGPEQFF,TGCGCCAGCACTCATCGGGGGACTAGCGGGCCTGAGCAGTTCTTC,TRBV5-1,many,TRBD2,TRBJ2-1
CASGLGGRAYNEQFF,TGTGCTAGTGGTTTGGGGGGGAGGGCCTACAATGAGCAGTTCTTC,TRBV12-5,-,TRBD2,TRBJ2-1
CASSEVAGGTDTQYF,TGTGCCAGCAGTGAAGTGGCGGGGGGCACAGATACGCAGTATTTT,TRBV6-1,-,TRBD2,TRBJ2-3
CASSPEGHRANVLTF,TGTGCCAGCAGCCCTGAGGGGCACCGGGCCAACGTCCTGACTTTC,TRBV12-3/TRBV12-4,few,-,TRBJ2-6
CASSLSVGRSYEQYF,TGTGCCAGCAGTTTATCTGTCGGGAGGTCCTACGAGCAGTACTTC,TRBV27,many,TRBD2,TRBJ2-7
CAWSYGGDGYTF,TGTGCCTGGAGTTACGGGGGGGATGGCTACACCTTC,TRBV30,many,-,TRBJ1-2